These T cell receptor beta chains were read from a single sample in a study of T-cell reconstitution after alpha-beta-depleted transplantation in children. One entry per CDR3 protein results from TCRdb running MiXCR on the PCR reads. Among about 260,000 distinct CDR3 sequences listed, approximately 10% were seen once. The source material was peripheral blood, sampled 180 days after TCRalphabeta/CD19-depleted stem cell transplant. All receptors derive from a male patient aged 2-15 years who had a stem cell transplant for chronic granulomatous disease, so the T cells may come from the graft donor. Both conserved end residues are part of each CDR3. The order of the fields is D gene, V gene, clone size, J gene, CDR3 DNA, CDR3 protein. The D gene is left open where the match is weak. Where a row states a size, it is once, few, many or the class of an expanded clone; other rows omit it.

>TRBD1|TRBV12-3/TRBV12-4|many|TRBJ1-1
TGTGCCAGCAGCGGTGGGACAGTAGTTCGCACTGAAGCTTTCTTT
CASSGGTVVRTEAFF
>.|TRBV7-2|many|TRBJ2-1
TGTGCCAGCAGCAGAGGGACCAAGCAGTTCTTC
CASSRGTKQFF
>.|TRBV7-8|many|TRBJ2-3
TGTGCCAGCAGCACCCGCAGGGCCGGACCTGGAGATACGCAGTATTTT
CASSTRRAGPGDTQYF
>.|TRBV7-3|many|TRBJ2-1
TGTGCCAGCAGCTCCCCAGGGAGCTCCTACAATGAGCAGTTCTTC
CASSSPGSSYNEQFF
>.|TRBV7-7|many|TRBJ2-5
TGTGCTAGCAGCCCCTTCGCGAGGGGAAACCAAGAGACCCAGTACTTC
CASSPFARGNQETQYF
>.|TRBV28|many|TRBJ2-7
TGTGCCAGCGGAGGTAACTCCTACGAGCAGTACTTC
CASGGNSYEQYF
>.|TRBV19|many|TRBJ2-3
TGTGCCAGTAGTGCCATGACCACAGATACGCAGTATTTT
CASSAMTTDTQYF
>.|TRBV19|once|TRBJ1-1
TGTGCCACCACCCCGGGTTTTAGCACTGAAGCTTTCTTT
CATTPGFSTEAFF
>.|TRBV6-2/TRBV6-3|many|TRBJ2-1
TGTGCCAGCAGTAACCCGGGACAATACTCCTACAATGAGCAGTTCTTC
CASSNPGQYSYNEQFF
>TRBD1|TRBV10-3|many|TRBJ2-3
TGTGCCATCAGTGAGGGACAGGGATACACAGATACGCAGTATTTT
CAISEGQGYTDTQYF
>.|TRBV6-2/TRBV6-3|many|TRBJ2-1
TGTGCCGTGGGACAAAATGAGCAGTTCTTC
CAVGQNEQFF
>.|TRBV7-2|few|TRBJ2-1
TGTGCCAGCAGCTTAGCTTCGGGTCTCTACAATGAGCAGTTCTTC
CASSLASGLYNEQFF
>.|TRBV5-1|few|TRBJ1-1
TGCGCCAGCAGCCCTTTAGTCTCGAGAGGCACTGAAGCTTTCTTT
CASSPLVSRGTEAFF
>TRBD2|TRBV30|few|TRBJ2-7
TGTGCCTGGAGTGGTCCAGCGGGAGTTAGCTACGAGCAGTACTTC
CAWSGPAGVSYEQYF
>.|TRBV11-2|many|TRBJ1-6
TGTGCCAGCAGCCGCGGACAGTTTAATTCACCCCTCCACTTT
CASSRGQFNSPLHF
>.|TRBV3-1|many|TRBJ1-5
TGTGCCAGCAGCCAAGGGGGTCAGCCCCAGCATTTT
CASSQGGQPQHF
>.|TRBV7-2|many|TRBJ2-1
TGTGCCAGCAGCTTAGACACCACCTCCTACAATGAGCAGTTCTTC
CASSLDTTSYNEQFF
>TRBD2|TRBV27|many|TRBJ2-5
TGTGCCAGCAGTTTAAGCGGGGCGGGAAGAGAGACCCAGTACTTC
CASSLSGAGRETQYF
>.|TRBV7-8|many|TRBJ2-2
TGTGCCAGCAGCTTAGCGTCAGGGTTTCACGGGGAGCTGTTTTTT
CASSLASGFHGELFF
>TRBD1|TRBV7-2|many|TRBJ2-3
TGTGCCAGCAGCTTAACTGGGACAGCTAGCACAGATACGCAGTATTTT
CASSLTGTASTDTQYF
>TRBD2|TRBV5-6|many|TRBJ2-3
TGTGCCAGCAGCTTGGTTCGACTAGCGCAAGATACGCAGTATTTT
CASSLVRLAQDTQYF
>TRBD1|TRBV18|.|TRBJ1-5
TGTGCCAGCTCTCTGACAGGGGATCTGCCCCAGCATTTT
CASSLTGDLPQHF
>TRBD2|TRBV7-2|many|TRBJ2-5
TGTGCCAGCAGCTTAGCGTTACTAGCGATACAAGAGACCCAGTACTTC
CASSLALLAIQETQYF
>TRBD1|TRBV12-5|few|TRBJ2-2
TGTGCTAGTGGTTCCGGGACAGGGGGCTACACCGGGGAGCTGTTTTTT
CASGSGTGGYTGELFF
>.|TRBV20-1|many|TRBJ2-7
TGCAGTGCTAGGGCCAGGGAATACGAGCAGTACTTC
CSARAREYEQYF
>.|TRBV21-1|many|TRBJ2-3
TGTGCCAGCAACGAGTGGACTAGCGGGAGGGCCGACGATACGCAGTATTTT
CASNEWTSGRADDTQYF
>TRBD1|TRBV3-1|many|TRBJ2-7
TGTGCCAGCAGCCAAGATTCTAGGACAGGACCCTACGAGCAGTACTTC
CASSQDSRTGPYEQYF
>.|TRBV2|.|TRBJ2-3
TGTGCCTGCAGTTTGAGGGGGGCTATTCATACTAGCACAGATACGCAGTATTTT
CACSLRGAIHTSTDTQYF
>.|TRBV5-6|many|TRBJ1-2
TGTGCCAGCAGCTTGGTAGGACGGCAGCGGCCACTCTATGGCTACACCTTC
CASSLVGRQRPLYGYTF
>TRBD1|TRBV5-4|.|TRBJ2-2
TGTGCCAGCAGCGGGGACAGACAATTCGGGGAGCTGTTTTTT
CASSGDRQFGELFF
>TRBD2|TRBV12-3/TRBV12-4|.|TRBJ2-5
TGTGCCAGCAGTCTCGGACTAGCGGGGGGGAAATTCCAAGAGACCCAGTACTTC
CASSLGLAGGKFQETQYF
>.|TRBV7-6|many|TRBJ2-1
TGTGCCAGCAGCTTATTTAGTCCAGGGAGCTCCTACAATGAGCAGTTCTTC
CASSLFSPGSSYNEQFF
>.|TRBV27|many|TRBJ2-1
TGTGCCAGCAGTGTATCAGCATACGGACTAACTTCCTACAATGAGCAGTTCTTC
CASSVSAYGLTSYNEQFF
>.|TRBV7-9|.|TRBJ1-5
TGTGCCAGCAGCGAAAGTACAAATCAGCCCCAGCATTTT
CASSESTNQPQHF
>TRBD2|TRBV28|.|TRBJ2-7
TGTGCCAGCAGTTTAGCGGGAGGGCCCAGAGGCCAGCAGTACTTC
CASSLAGGPRGQQYF
>TRBD2|TRBV11-2|many|TRBJ2-2
TGTGCCAGCAGCTTCCAACCGGGACTAGCGGGCGGGGAGCTGTTTTTT
CASSFQPGLAGGELFF
>.|TRBV14|many|TRBJ2-5
TGTGCCAGCAGCCAAGAAGTTGTGTACCAAGAGACCCAGTACTTC
CASSQEVVYQETQYF
>.|TRBV4-2|many|TRBJ2-7
TGTGCCAGCAGCCAAGATATTGACTACGAGCAGTACTTC
CASSQDIDYEQYF
>.|TRBV7-2|.|TRBJ1-1
TGTGCCAGCAGCTTAGCGGGGGCGAACACTGAAGCTATCTTT
CASSLAGANTEAIF
>TRBD2|TRBV5-6|many|TRBJ2-3
TGTGCCAGCAGCTCGACCAGACTAGCGGGGTTAGCAGATACGCAGTATTTT
CASSSTRLAGLADTQYF
>TRBD1|TRBV7-2|many|TRBJ2-3
TGTGCCAGCAGCCCCCGGACAGGTTTGGTTTCACATACGCAGTATTTT
CASSPRTGLVSHTQYF